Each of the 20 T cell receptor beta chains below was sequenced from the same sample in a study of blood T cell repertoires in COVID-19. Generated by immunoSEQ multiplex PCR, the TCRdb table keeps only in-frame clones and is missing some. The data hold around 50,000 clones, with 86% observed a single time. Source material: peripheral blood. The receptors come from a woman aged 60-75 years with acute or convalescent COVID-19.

The CDR3 is CASSPSPPGQINEKLFF. CDR3 bases: TGTGCCAGTAGTCCCTCACCCCCGGGACAGATTAATGAAAAACTGTTTTTT. The V and J genes are TRBV19 and TRBJ1-4; the match to TRBD1 covers 7 bases. Trimming removed 5 bases from V and 4 bases from J; junction bases left unmatched: 13. CDR1 is LNHDA, CDR2 SQIVND, per germline (reference sequence). The CDR3 is 17 amino acids.

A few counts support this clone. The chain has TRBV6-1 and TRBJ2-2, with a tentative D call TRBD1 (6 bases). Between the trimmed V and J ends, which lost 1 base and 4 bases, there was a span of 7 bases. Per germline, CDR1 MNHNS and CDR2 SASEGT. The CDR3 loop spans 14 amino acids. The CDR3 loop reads CASSEDRATGELFF. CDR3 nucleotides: TGTGCCAGCAGTGAAGACAGGGCCACCGGGGAGCTGTTTTTT.

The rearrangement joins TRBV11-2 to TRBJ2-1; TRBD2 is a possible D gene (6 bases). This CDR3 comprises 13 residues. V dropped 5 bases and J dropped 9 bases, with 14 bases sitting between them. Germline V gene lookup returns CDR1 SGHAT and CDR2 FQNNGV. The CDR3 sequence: CASSLQTSTEQFF. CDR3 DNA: TGTGCCAGCAGCCTCCAGACTAGTACTGAGCAGTTCTTC.

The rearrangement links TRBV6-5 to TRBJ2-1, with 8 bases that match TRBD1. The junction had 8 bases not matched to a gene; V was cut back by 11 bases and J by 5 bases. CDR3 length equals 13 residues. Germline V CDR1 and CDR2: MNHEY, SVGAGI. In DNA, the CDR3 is TGTGCCGTCAGGGGGCGGGTGAACAATGAGCAGTTCTTC. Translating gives CAVRGRVNNEQFF.

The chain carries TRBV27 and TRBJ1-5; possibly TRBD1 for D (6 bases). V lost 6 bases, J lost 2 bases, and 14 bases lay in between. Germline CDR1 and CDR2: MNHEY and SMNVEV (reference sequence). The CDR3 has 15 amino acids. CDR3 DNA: TGTGCCAGCAGAGTAGGGGGGGCTGGCAATCAGCCCCAGCATTTT. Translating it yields CASRVGGAGNQPQHF.

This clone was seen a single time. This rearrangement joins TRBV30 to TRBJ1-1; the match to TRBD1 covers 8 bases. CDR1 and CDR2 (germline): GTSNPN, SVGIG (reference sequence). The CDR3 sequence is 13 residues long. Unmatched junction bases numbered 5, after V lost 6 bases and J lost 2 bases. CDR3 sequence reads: CACKDRANTEAFF. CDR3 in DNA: TGTGCCTGTAAGGACAGGGCTAACACTGAAGCTTTCTTT.

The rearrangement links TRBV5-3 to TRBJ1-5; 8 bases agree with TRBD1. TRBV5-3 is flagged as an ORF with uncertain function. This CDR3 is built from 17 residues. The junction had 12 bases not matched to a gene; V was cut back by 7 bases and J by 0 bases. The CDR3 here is CARYPRQGAHSNQPQHF. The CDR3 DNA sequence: TGTGCCAGATACCCGCGGCAGGGGGCGCATAGCAATCAGCCCCAGCATTTT.

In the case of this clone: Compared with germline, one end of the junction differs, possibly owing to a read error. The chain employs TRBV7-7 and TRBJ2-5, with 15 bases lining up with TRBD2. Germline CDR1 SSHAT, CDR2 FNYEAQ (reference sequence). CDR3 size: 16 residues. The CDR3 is CASSLGLAGGGETQYF. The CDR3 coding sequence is TGTGCTAGCAGCTTGGGACTAGCGGGGGGCGGAGAGACCCAGTACTTC. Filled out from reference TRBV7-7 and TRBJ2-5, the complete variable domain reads GAGVSQSPRYKVTKRGQDVTLRCDPISSHATLYWYQQALGQGPEFLTYFNYEAQPDKSGLPSDRFSAERPEGSISTLTIQRTEQRDSAMYRCASSLGLAGGGETQYFGPGTRLLVL.

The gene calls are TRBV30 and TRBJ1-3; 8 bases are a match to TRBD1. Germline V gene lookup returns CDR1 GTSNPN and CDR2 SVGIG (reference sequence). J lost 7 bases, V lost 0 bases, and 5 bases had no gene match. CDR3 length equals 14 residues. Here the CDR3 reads CAWSVWTGRNTIYF. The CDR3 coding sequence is TGTGCCTGGAGTGTATGGACAGGGCGGAACACCATATATTTT.

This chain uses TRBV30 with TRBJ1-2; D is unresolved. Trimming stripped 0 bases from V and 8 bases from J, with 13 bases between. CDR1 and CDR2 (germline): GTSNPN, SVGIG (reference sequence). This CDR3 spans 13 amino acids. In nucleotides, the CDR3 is TGTGCCTGGAGTGTACTCCTAGGCGGCGGCTACACCTTC. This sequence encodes CAWSVLLGGGYTF.

Here the CDR3 DNA reads TGTGCCACCGGGGGCGGAAATACTGAAGCTTTCTTT. Encoded protein: CATGGGNTEAFF. The rearrangement joins TRBV15 to TRBJ1-1; weak D call: TRBD1 (6 bases). CDR3 length equals 12 residues. Deletions cut 8 bases from V and 5 bases from J, with 12 bases between. Germline V lookup: CDR1 LNHNV, CDR2 YYDKDF (reference sequence). Filled out from reference TRBV15 and TRBJ1-1, the complete variable domain reads DAMVIQNPRYQVTQFGKPVTLSCSQTLNHNVMYWYQQKSSQAPKLLFHYYDKDFNNEADTPDNFQSRRPNTSFCFLDIRSPGLGDTAMYLCATGGGNTEAFFGQGTRLTVV.

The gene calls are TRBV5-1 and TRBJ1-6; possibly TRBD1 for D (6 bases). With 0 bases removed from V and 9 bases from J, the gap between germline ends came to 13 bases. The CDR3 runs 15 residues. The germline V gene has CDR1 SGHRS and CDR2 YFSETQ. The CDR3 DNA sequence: TGCGCCAGCAGCTTGGGGGCAGGGGAGAGTTCACCCCTCCACTTT. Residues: CASSLGAGESSPLHF. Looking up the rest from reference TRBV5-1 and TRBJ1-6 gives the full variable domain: KAGVTQTPRYLIKTRGQQVTLSCSPISGHRSVSWYQQTPGQGLQFLFEYFSETQRNKGNFPGRFSGRQFSNSRSEMNVSTLELGDSALYLCASSLGAGESSPLHFGNGTRLTVT.

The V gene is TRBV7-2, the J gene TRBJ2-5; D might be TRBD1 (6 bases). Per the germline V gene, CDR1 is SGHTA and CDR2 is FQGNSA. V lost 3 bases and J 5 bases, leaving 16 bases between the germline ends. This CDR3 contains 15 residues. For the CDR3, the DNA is TGTGCCAGCAGCTTGCAGGGGCAGCAGGGGGAGACCCAGTACTTC. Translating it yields CASSLQGQQGETQYF.

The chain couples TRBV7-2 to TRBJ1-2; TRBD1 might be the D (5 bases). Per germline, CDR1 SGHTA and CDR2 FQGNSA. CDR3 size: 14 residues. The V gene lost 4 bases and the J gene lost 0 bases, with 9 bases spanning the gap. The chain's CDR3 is CASSSTTANYGYTF. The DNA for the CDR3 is TGTGCCAGCAGCTCAACGACAGCTAACTATGGCTACACCTTC.

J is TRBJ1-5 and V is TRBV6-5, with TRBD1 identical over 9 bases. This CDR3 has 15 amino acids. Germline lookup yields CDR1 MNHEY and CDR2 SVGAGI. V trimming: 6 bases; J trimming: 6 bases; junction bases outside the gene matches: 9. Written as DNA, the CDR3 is TGTGCCAGCAGCGCCGGGACAGGGCCTGGTCAGCCCCAGCATTTT. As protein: CASSAGTGPGQPQHF.

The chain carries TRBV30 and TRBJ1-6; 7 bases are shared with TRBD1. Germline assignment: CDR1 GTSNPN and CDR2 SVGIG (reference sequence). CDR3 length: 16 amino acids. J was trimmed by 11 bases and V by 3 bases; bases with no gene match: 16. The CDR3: CAWRKISGGSVAPLHF. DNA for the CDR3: TGTGCCTGGAGGAAAATATCAGGGGGGTCCGTGGCACCCCTCCACTTT.

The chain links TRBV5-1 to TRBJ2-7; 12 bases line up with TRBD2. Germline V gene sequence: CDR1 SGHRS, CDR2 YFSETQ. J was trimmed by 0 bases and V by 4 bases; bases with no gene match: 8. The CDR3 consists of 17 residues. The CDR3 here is CASSELAGGPLSYEQYF. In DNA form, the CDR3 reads TGCGCCAGCAGCGAACTAGCGGGAGGACCCCTCTCCTACGAGCAGTACTTC.

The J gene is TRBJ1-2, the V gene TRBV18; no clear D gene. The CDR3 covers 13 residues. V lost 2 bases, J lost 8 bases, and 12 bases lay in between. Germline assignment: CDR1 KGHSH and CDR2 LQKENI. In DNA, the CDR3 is TGTGCCAGCTCACCAGGGTTTGAGGCGGGCTACACCTTC. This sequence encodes CASSPGFEAGYTF.

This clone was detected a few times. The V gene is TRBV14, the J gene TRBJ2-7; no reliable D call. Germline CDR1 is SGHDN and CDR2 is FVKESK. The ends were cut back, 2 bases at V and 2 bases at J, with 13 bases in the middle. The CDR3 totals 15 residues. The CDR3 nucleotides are TGTGCCAGCAGCCAACATTTCGGGTTGACCTACGAGCAGTACTTC. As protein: CASSQHFGLTYEQYF.

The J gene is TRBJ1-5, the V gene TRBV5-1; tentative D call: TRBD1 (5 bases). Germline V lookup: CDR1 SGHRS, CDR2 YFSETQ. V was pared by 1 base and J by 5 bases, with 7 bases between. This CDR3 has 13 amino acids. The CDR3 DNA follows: TGCGCCAGCAGCTTGAGGGGTGATCAGCCCCAGCATTTT. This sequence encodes CASSLRGDQPQHF. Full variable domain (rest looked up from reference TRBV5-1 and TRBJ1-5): KAGVTQTPRYLIKTRGQQVTLSCSPISGHRSVSWYQQTPGQGLQFLFEYFSETQRNKGNFPGRFSGRQFSNSRSEMNVSTLELGDSALYLCASSLRGDQPQHFGDGTRLSIL.